One and the same sample provided the 5 T cell receptor beta chains below, sequenced in a study of cytomegalovirus exposure and HLA in healthy donors. PCR primers comprised 60 Vbeta and 13 Jbeta primers. Measured with immunoSEQ multiplex PCR; TCRdb has only the in-frame clones, and not every one. The sample consists of around 130,000 clones, approximately 82% of them appearing once. The sample consisted of PBMCs. These receptors all come from a boy aged 2 to 10 in good health and CMV-seronegative.

The chain recombines TRBV5-6 with TRBJ2-5; a possible D gene is TRBD1 (5 bases). Germline CDR1 and CDR2: SGHDT and YYEEEE. The V end was cut by 0 bases, the J end by 2 bases, with 5 bases between. The CDR3 contains 13 residues. The DNA for the CDR3 is TGTGCCAGCAGCTTGGGACAGCAAGAGACCCAGTACTTC. Its protein is CASSLGQQETQYF.

The V gene is TRBV6-4, the J gene TRBJ2-5, with 8 bases fitting TRBD1. Germline CDR1 is MRHNA and CDR2 is SNTAGT. The CDR3 has 13 amino acids. V gave up 5 bases and J gave up 8 bases; unmatched junction bases: 7. The CDR3 sequence: CASSYRGETTQYF. In DNA form, the CDR3 reads TGTGCCAGCAGTTACAGGGGGGAAACCACCCAGTACTTC.

This clone appeared once. V and J are TRBV5-4 and TRBJ1-2; possible D gene TRBD1, 6 bases. The germline gives CDR1 SGHNT, CDR2 YYREEE (reference sequence). The CDR3 runs to 14 residues. Trimming stripped 4 bases from V and 2 bases from J, with 12 bases between. The CDR3 nucleotides are TGTGCCAGCAGCCCCTACCAGGGGAACTATGGCTACACCTTC. Its translation is CASSPYQGNYGYTF.

The genes are TRBV4-1 and TRBJ2-1; D might be TRBD2 (6 bases). V lost 1 base and J lost 6, with 19 bases in between. The CDR3 covers 17 residues. Germline assignment: CDR1 MGHRA and CDR2 YSYEKL. The CDR3 protein is CASSQAEARDSFNEQFF. In DNA, the CDR3 is TGCGCCAGCAGCCAAGCAGAGGCCCGGGACTCTTTCAATGAGCAGTTCTTC.

This clone was seen a few times. The chain carries TRBV6-5 and TRBJ1-1; perhaps TRBD1 as D (6 bases). In germline, CDR1 is MNHEY, CDR2 SVGAGI. Between the trimmed V and J ends, which lost 5 bases and 0 bases, there was a span of 13 bases. The CDR3 contains 15 residues. CDR3 in amino acids: CASSDLDSLNTEAFF. CDR3 bases: TGTGCCAGCAGTGACTTGGACAGCCTGAACACTGAAGCTTTCTTT.